This T cell receptor beta chain was profiled in a study of blood T cell repertoires in COVID-19. The CDR3 sequence is 12 residues long. The germline V and J ends were trimmed by 0 bases and 4 bases, with 3 bases remaining between them. From germline, CDR1 is SGHNT and CDR2 YYREEE (reference sequence). Original processing methods: Reference gene primer amplification in the assay estimated nucleated cell counts. Measured with immunoSEQ multiplex PCR; TCRdb has only the in-frame clones, and not every one. D and trimming were read from the DNA, whereas the V and J calls and clone size are those reported in that table. Of hundreds of thousands of clones in the sample, roughly 86% were seen once.

This receptor was taken from a woman in her 30s who had recovered from COVID-19. The chain recombines TRBV5-4 with TRBJ2-3; D unresolved. The source material was PBMCs or T cells enriched from blood (not recorded which). The CDR3 coding sequence is TGTGCCAGCAGCTTGGAGCCAGATACGCAGTATTTT. Translated, it gives CASSLEPDTQYF.